The entry below gives a single T cell receptor beta chain sequence along with its context. Its matching antigen is unknown. The sample comes from a study of vaccination effects on CD4 cells after COVID-19. The repertoire was sequenced with immunoSEQ multiplex PCR; TCRdb's copy has only in-frame clones and lacks some. The sample lists around 60,000 clones, 73% occurring once. V gave up 1 base and J gave up 4 bases; unmatched junction bases: 3. Germline CDR1 reads SGHRS; CDR2 reads YFSETQ. CDR3 length equals 14 residues. Peptide-pool stimulation followed by sequencing identified expanded antigen-specific CD4+ clonotypes in the ViraFEST assay. Upon completion of roughly ten days in culture, CD4+ T cells were isolated. Two doses of either BNT162b2 or mRNA-1273 were given to each participant.

The source of this sequence is a human donor who received a COVID-19 vaccine. The sequences come from CD4+ T cells from PBMCs cultured with HCoV-229E spike peptides, collected after COVID-19 vaccination. The gene calls are TRBV5-1 and TRBJ1-1, with 8 bases that match TRBD1. CDR3 loop: CASSLTGGSTEAFF. The CDR3 bases are TGCGCCAGCAGCTTGACAGGGGGAAGCACTGAAGCTTTCTTT.